One sample yielded the 25 T cell receptor beta chains listed below, sequenced in a study of cytomegalovirus exposure and HLA in healthy donors listed by TCRdb under 2017. The method was the immunoSEQ multiplex PCR assay. For the multiplex PCR, a mixture combining 60 forward primers for TCR Vbeta segments and 13 reverse primers for TCR Jbeta segments was used. Not all clones reach the TCRdb copy of this immuneACCESS table, which keeps in-frame sequences only. Checked studies attribute under half of the gap to unresolved V genes and leave the rest unexplained. Counted in this sample were about 100,000 clones; around 76% of them appeared once. The ten largest account for 2% to 3% of the sample. Sequencing was carried out using PBMCs. The origin of the receptors is a man aged 18 to 35 in good health and CMV-seronegative.

This chain joins TRBV6-5 and TRBJ2-7; TRBD2 matches at 9 bases. This CDR3 comprises 14 residues. The ends lost 2 bases at V and 6 bases at J; junction bases unmatched: 5. The V gene's germline CDR1 is MNHEY and CDR2 SVGAGI. The CDR3 reads CASSYGGGACEQYF. The CDR3 DNA sequence: TGTGCCAGCAGTTACGGCGGGGGGGCCTGCGAGCAGTACTTC.

The chain joins TRBV5-1 to TRBJ2-7; D is undetermined. Germline CDR1 is SGHRS and CDR2 is YFSETQ. Trimming removed 4 bases from V and 3 bases from J, with 14 bases in between. The CDR3 runs to 14 residues. For the CDR3, the DNA is TGCGCCAGCAGCCAAACCGGCGGCGGCTACGAGCAGTACTTC. Protein: CASSQTGGGYEQYF.

The rearrangement joins TRBV28 to TRBJ2-1; D possibly corresponds to TRBD1 (6 bases). This CDR3 is built from 16 residues. The V and J ends lost 3 bases and 6 bases respectively, with 18 bases between them. Per the germline V gene, CDR1 is MDHEN and CDR2 is SYDVKM. Here the CDR3 reads CASSFQGPAWGNEQFF. CDR3 nucleotides: TGTGCCAGCAGTTTCCAGGGGCCAGCCTGGGGCAATGAGCAGTTCTTC.

This sequence joins TRBV2 and TRBJ2-5; D gene uncertain. Per the germline V gene, CDR1 is SNHLY and CDR2 is FYNNEI. The CDR3 sequence is 14 residues long. V gave up 3 bases and J gave up 1 base, with 9 bases separating them. The CDR3 nucleotides are TGTGCCAGCAGTGAGGCGCGGTTCCAAGAGACCCAGTACTTC. Amino acid sequence: CASSEARFQETQYF.

The chain uses TRBV19 and TRBJ2-5, with 10 bases identical to TRBD1. The DNA end lines up better with TRBJ2-7; the J call may be wrong. The CDR3 has 14 amino acids. Germline V gene lookup returns CDR1 LNHDA and CDR2 SQIVND (reference sequence). DNA for the CDR3: TGTGCCAGTAGTGTGGGGACAGGGGTCTACGAGCAGTACTTC. Protein sequence: CASSVGTGVYEQYF.

The gene calls are TRBV28 and TRBJ1-2; 7 nucleotides line up with TRBD1. With V trimmed by 10 bases and J by 2 bases, 10 bases remained unmatched. Germline V gene data show CDR1 as MDHEN and CDR2 as SYDVKM. There are 14 residues in the CDR3. The CDR3 DNA sequence: TGTGCCACCGGCAGAGGGGGACAGAACTATGGCTACACCTTC. Translating gives CATGRGGQNYGYTF.

The V and J genes are TRBV7-9 and TRBJ1-2; D remains unclear. CDR1 and CDR2 (germline): SEHNR, FQNEAQ (reference sequence). Trimming stripped 7 bases from V and 3 bases from J, with 9 bases between. The CDR3 length is 12 residues. Here the CDR3 reads CASTQSDYGYTF. In nucleotides, the CDR3 is TGTGCCAGCACCCAAAGCGACTATGGCTACACCTTC. Full variable domain (rest looked up from reference TRBV7-9 and TRBJ1-2): DTGVSQNPRHKITKRGQNVTFRCDPISEHNRLYWYRQTLGQGPEFLTYFQNEAQLEKSRLLSDRFSAERPKGSFSTLEIQRTEQGDSAMYLCASTQSDYGYTFGSGTRLTVV.

V is TRBV2 and J is TRBJ1-2, with 7 positions matching TRBD1. The CDR3 totals 14 residues. V lost 6 bases and J lost 5; bases outside the gene matches: 9. The germline gives CDR1 SNHLY, CDR2 FYNNEI. DNA of the CDR3: TGTGCCAGCAGGGTGACAGGGCAACATTATGGCTACACCTTC. Residues: CASRVTGQHYGYTF. Supplemented by reference TRBV2 and TRBJ1-2, the full variable domain reads EPEVTQTPSHQVTQMGQEVILRCVPISNHLYFYWYRQILGQKVEFLVSFYNNEISEKSEIFDDQFSVERPDGSNFTLKIRSTKLEDSAMYFCASRVTGQHYGYTFGSGTRLTVV.

This rearrangement joins TRBV28 to TRBJ1-1; the D gene is possibly TRBD1 (5 bases). The CDR3 contains 13 residues. The germline V gene encodes CDR1 MDHEN and CDR2 SYDVKM. The V end was cut by 4 bases, the J end by 10 bases, with 16 bases between. The CDR3 loop is CASSSGPLRGAFF. The CDR3 region has the DNA TGTGCCAGCAGTTCAGGGCCGCTAAGAGGAGCTTTCTTT.

This sequence joins TRBV15 and TRBJ2-7; a possible D gene is TRBD2 (6 bases). The CDR3 consists of 14 residues. Germline CDR1 and CDR2: LNHNV and YYDKDF (reference sequence). Deletions cut 3 bases from V and 3 bases from J, with 12 bases between. The CDR3 loop reads CATSSQGAGYEQYF. The CDR3 DNA reads TGTGCCACCAGCAGCCAGGGAGCGGGCTACGAGCAGTACTTC. Looking up the rest from reference TRBV15 and TRBJ2-7 gives the full variable domain: DAMVIQNPRYQVTQFGKPVTLSCSQTLNHNVMYWYQQKSSQAPKLLFHYYDKDFNNEADTPDNFQSRRPNTSFCFLDIRSPGLGDTAMYLCATSSQGAGYEQYFGPGTRLTVT.

This sequence joins TRBV18 and TRBJ1-1, with 12 bases fitting TRBD1. The germline gives CDR1 KGHSH, CDR2 LQKENI. Trimming at V came to 3 bases and at J to 4 bases, leaving 9 bases not matched to a gene. This CDR3 contains 17 residues. In DNA, the CDR3 is TGTGCCAGCTCACCGGGACAGGGGGCCCGAAGGACCACTGAAGCTTTCTTT. Residues: CASSPGQGARRTTEAFF.

The gene calls are TRBV11-2 and TRBJ2-1; 12 bases fit TRBD2. The CDR3 length is 16 residues. Trimming at V came to 5 bases and at J to 8 bases, leaving 10 bases not matched to a gene. CDR1 SGHAT and CDR2 FQNNGV come from the germline V gene. CDR3 residues: CASSPQLAGGPDEQFF. CDR3 coding DNA: TGTGCCAGCAGCCCCCAGCTAGCGGGGGGGCCGGATGAGCAGTTCTTC.

This chain connects TRBV28 to TRBJ2-2; 13 bases align to TRBD2. V lost 9 bases and J lost 1; bases outside the gene matches: 8. The CDR3 covers 17 residues. Germline CDR1 is MDHEN and CDR2 is SYDVKM. The CDR3 loop is CASWTSGGPENTGELFF. The CDR3 nucleotides are TGTGCCAGTTGGACTAGCGGGGGCCCGGAGAACACCGGGGAGCTGTTTTTT.

The chain uses TRBV19 and TRBJ2-2; 12 positions match TRBD1. The J segment lost 6 bases and the V segment lost 6 bases, leaving 11 bases of the junction unmatched. This CDR3 comprises 17 residues. The V gene's germline CDR1 is LNHDA and CDR2 SQIVND (reference sequence). CDR3 sequence (DNA): TGTGCCAGTAGGGACTGGGGACAGGGGGCGGCTGCCGGGGAGCTGTTTTTT. Translating it yields CASRDWGQGAAAGELFF.

The V and J genes are TRBV5-4 and TRBJ2-3; 7 bases are a match to TRBD2. Germline CDR1 SGHNT, CDR2 YYREEE (reference sequence). The CDR3 is 16 amino acids. V lost 0 bases and J lost 2; bases outside the gene matches: 6. The DNA for the CDR3 is TGTGCCAGCAGCTTGGCTGGCGGGGGTGCCACAGATACGCAGTATTTT. It encodes CASSLAGGGATDTQYF.

The chain is built from TRBV6-5 and TRBJ2-7, with 10 bases that match TRBD1. V was clipped by 5 bases and J by 4 bases; unmatched bases: 5. The CDR3 totals 14 residues. Germline CDR1 is MNHEY and CDR2 is SVGAGI. CDR3 in DNA: TGTGCCAGCAGTCGGACAGGGGGTACGTACGAGCAGTACTTC. This encodes CASSRTGGTYEQYF.

The gene calls are TRBV19 and TRBJ1-1, with 7 bases that match TRBD1. Trimming cost V 3 bases and J 3 bases; bases outside gene matches: 4. CDR1 is LNHDA and CDR2 is SQIVND in the germline V gene (reference sequence). CDR3 length equals 14 residues. CDR3 in amino acids: CASSIRGLDTEAFF. The CDR3, as DNA: TGTGCCAGTAGTATTAGGGGGCTCGACACTGAAGCTTTCTTT.

The V call is TRBV2, the J call TRBJ2-5, with no clear D. Germline V gene data show CDR1 as SNHLY and CDR2 as FYNNEI. The V end lost 6 bases, the J end lost 1 base, and 12 bases lay between the germline ends. The CDR3 is 14 residues long. The CDR3 spells CASRRTRGQETQYF. In nucleotides, the CDR3 is TGTGCCAGCAGACGTACACGCGGCCAAGAGACCCAGTACTTC.

The gene calls are TRBV6-5 and TRBJ2-5; TRBD2 agrees at 10 bases. Per the germline V gene, CDR1 is MNHEY and CDR2 is SVGAGI. J was trimmed by 9 bases and V by 5 bases; bases with no gene match: 9. The CDR3 extends over 14 amino acids. The DNA for the CDR3 is TGTGCCAGCAGTCTCAGGGTAGCGGGGGGAGCCCAGTACTTC. Translating it yields CASSLRVAGGAQYF.

Only a few counts were recorded for this clone. Here the CDR3 reads CASSLGDREEKLFF. The CDR3 nucleotides read TGTGCCAGCAGTTTAGGGGACAGGGAAGAAAAACTGTTTTTT. The rearrangement uses TRBV28 and TRBJ1-4, with 9 bases that match TRBD1. The CDR3 has 14 amino acids. V lost 2 bases, J lost 8 bases, and 3 bases stayed unmatched. CDR1 and CDR2 (germline): MDHEN, SYDVKM.

The CDR3 loop is CASSLGSYDAGFTF. The CDR3 nucleotides are TGTGCCAGCAGCTTAGGTTCTTACGACGCAGGATTCACCTTC. The chain employs TRBV7-8 and TRBJ1-2; D unclear. The germline CDR1 and CDR2 sequences are SGHVS and FQNEAQ. The CDR3 loop spans 14 amino acids. Trimming cost V 1 base and J 13 bases, with 19 bases left between them.

This clone is deemed medium-sized (0.01 to 0.1%). This sequence joins TRBV5-1 and TRBJ2-1; possible D gene TRBD2, 6 bases. Germline loops: CDR1 SGHRS, CDR2 YFSETQ. The ends were cut back, 4 bases at V and 0 bases at J, with 17 bases in the middle. This CDR3 spans 17 amino acids. In nucleotides, the CDR3 is TGCGCCAGCAGCGCCGGGACTCACAGCTTCTCCTACAATGAGCAGTTCTTC. It is translated as CASSAGTHSFSYNEQFF.

The chain couples TRBV15 to TRBJ1-1, with D perhaps matching TRBD1 (6 bases). The CDR3 is 14 amino acids. The germline V and J ends were trimmed by 0 bases and 5 bases, with 10 bases remaining between them. Germline CDR1 is LNHNV and CDR2 is YYDKDF (reference sequence). The CDR3 reads CATSREQGRTEAFF. The CDR3 coding sequence is TGTGCCACCAGCAGAGAACAGGGAAGGACTGAAGCTTTCTTT. Filled out from reference TRBV15 and TRBJ1-1, the complete variable domain reads DAMVIQNPRYQVTQFGKPVTLSCSQTLNHNVMYWYQQKSSQAPKLLFHYYDKDFNNEADTPDNFQSRRPNTSFCFLDIRSPGLGDTAMYLCATSREQGRTEAFFGQGTRLTVV.

Points on this clone: Other DNA sequences in the sample encode the same CDR3. This sequence joins TRBV12-5 and TRBJ1-2; TRBD1 might be the D (5 bases). Trimming stripped 1 base from V and 8 bases from J, with 14 bases between. This CDR3 has 14 residues. Germline loops: CDR1 LGHNT, CDR2 FRNRAP. The CDR3 coding sequence is TGTGCTAGTGGTTTGGGCCAGGGAATAGGAGGCTACACCTTC. Encoded protein: CASGLGQGIGGYTF.

The chain uses TRBV30 and TRBJ1-1, with a possible D match to TRBD1 (5 bases). The CDR3 totals 15 residues. Germline assignment: CDR1 GTSNPN and CDR2 SVGIG (reference sequence). The V end was cut by 3 bases, the J end by 1 base, with 15 bases between. The CDR3 bases are TGTGCCTGGAGCTTCCGGGGGTATAGGAACACTGAAGCTTTCTTT. The encoded protein is CAWSFRGYRNTEAFF.